These 28 T cell receptor beta chains share one sample of origin, sequenced in a study of cytomegalovirus exposure and HLA in healthy donors. The PCR was carried out with 60 Vbeta primers and 13 Jbeta primers. The method was immunoSEQ multiplex PCR; TCRdb's version includes in-frame clones alone and lacks a portion of them. This table has 200,000 or so clones, roughly 73% appearing once. Sequenced input: PBMCs. All receptors come from a woman in her twenties or thirties in good health and CMV-seropositive.

The gene calls are TRBV5-6 and TRBJ1-4, with D possibly being TRBD1 (6 bases). Germline V gives CDR1 SGHDT, CDR2 YYEEEE. The CDR3 sequence is 15 residues long. V lost 0 bases and J 8 bases, leaving 14 bases between the germline ends. In nucleotides, the CDR3 is TGTGCCAGCAGCTTGGCGTGGACCCAGGGGGAAAAACTGTTTTTT. This encodes CASSLAWTQGEKLFF.

The chain joins TRBV30 to TRBJ2-7; D might be TRBD1 (6 bases). V was trimmed by 1 base and J by 5 bases, leaving 12 bases between them. The CDR3 is 13 residues long. Germline values: CDR1 GTSNPN, CDR2 SVGIG (reference sequence). Here the CDR3 DNA reads TGTGCCTGGAGTGGGAGACAGGTTCACGAGCAGTACTTC. This gives the protein CAWSGRQVHEQYF.

This sequence joins TRBV18 and TRBJ2-7, with 10 bases that match TRBD1. From germline, CDR1 is KGHSH and CDR2 LQKENI. With V trimmed by 3 bases and J by 3 bases, 5 bases remained unmatched. The CDR3 totals 15 residues. The CDR3 region is CASSPTGQGGYEQYF. DNA of the CDR3: TGTGCCAGCTCACCCACCGGACAGGGGGGCTACGAGCAGTACTTC.

The chain combines TRBV4-3 with TRBJ1-2; perhaps TRBD1 as D (6 bases). The CDR3 totals 14 residues. V dropped 4 bases and J dropped 3 bases, with 12 bases sitting between them. From germline, CDR1 is LGHNA and CDR2 YSLEER. This chain's CDR3 is CASSPQGVDYGYTF. Here the CDR3 DNA reads TGCGCCAGCAGCCCACAGGGAGTAGACTATGGCTACACCTTC.

The chain recombines TRBV18 with TRBJ1-2; maybe TRBD1 (5 bases). Trimming left V 9 bases short and J 4 bases short, with 15 bases between. Germline V lookup: CDR1 KGHSH, CDR2 LQKENI. CDR3 length: 13 residues. The DNA for the CDR3 is TGTGCCAGTACCGACAGAGCGGGCTATGGCTACACCTTC. Its translation: CASTDRAGYGYTF.

V is TRBV2 and J is TRBJ1-1, with D possibly TRBD1 on 5 matching bases. This CDR3 comprises 14 residues. With 6 bases removed from V and 5 bases from J, the gap between germline ends came to 16 bases. CDR1 and CDR2 from the germline V gene are SNHLY and FYNNEI. CDR3 protein: CASRREGAGTEAFF. CDR3 nucleotides: TGTGCCAGCAGGAGAGAAGGGGCGGGGACTGAAGCTTTCTTT. The whole variable domain, remainder taken from reference TRBV2 and TRBJ1-1, is EPEVTQTPSHQVTQMGQEVILRCVPISNHLYFYWYRQILGQKVEFLVSFYNNEISEKSEIFDDQFSVERPDGSNFTLKIRSTKLEDSAMYFCASRREGAGTEAFFGQGTRLTVV.

The chain carries TRBV6-7 and TRBJ2-3, with TRBD2 matching over 9 bases. TRBV6-7 is given ORF status, its function remaining uncertain. Unmatched junction bases numbered 11, after V lost 0 bases and J lost 10 bases. The CDR3 covers 16 residues. Written as DNA, the CDR3 is TGTGCCAGCAGTTACTCGGTTTTGGCGGGAGGGCCGGCGCAGTATTTT. Its translation is CASSYSVLAGGPAQYF.

V gene TRBV5-8 combines with J gene TRBJ2-3, with a tentative D call TRBD2 (6 bases). This CDR3 spans 13 amino acids. Germline values: CDR1 SGHTS, CDR2 YDEGEE. V shed 7 bases and J shed 1 base, with 10 bases lying between them. This CDR3 is CASHSGGTDTQYF. For the CDR3, the DNA is TGTGCCAGCCATTCGGGGGGCACAGATACGCAGTATTTT. Full variable domain (missing parts from reference TRBV5-8 and TRBJ2-3): EAGVTQSPTHLIKTRGQQATLRCSPISGHTSVYWYQQALGLGLQFLLWYDEGEERNRGNFPPRFSGRQFPNYSSELNVNALELEDSALYLCASHSGGTDTQYFGPGTRLTVL.

This clone was seen a few times. The V call is TRBV10-3, the J call TRBJ1-2; 9 bases line up with TRBD1. CDR3 size: 14 residues. The V segment lost 6 bases and the J segment 2 bases; nucleotides outside the gene matches: 4. Per germline, CDR1 ENHRY and CDR2 SYGVKD. The CDR3 nucleotides are TGTGCCATCAGCTCGGGACAGGGAAACTATGGCTACACCTTC. The encoded protein is CAISSGQGNYGYTF.

This chain uses TRBV5-1 with TRBJ2-7, with a weak D call TRBD1 (6 bases). V gave up 4 bases and J gave up 6 bases, with 11 bases separating them. There are 12 residues in the CDR3. CDR1 is SGHRS, CDR2 YFSETQ, per germline. In nucleotides, the CDR3 is TGCGCCAGCAGCGGGGGCCCTGCCGAGCAGTACTTC. Its translation is CASSGGPAEQYF.

This clone showed up just a few times. The V and J genes are TRBV7-2 and TRBJ1-4; perhaps TRBD1 as D (5 bases). The CDR3 has 14 amino acids. V lost 1 base, J lost 6 bases, and 9 bases lay in between. Germline CDR1 and CDR2: SGHTA and FQGNSA. The CDR3 DNA is TGTGCCAGCAGCTTAGGGGGCCGAGATGAAAAACTGTTTTTT. It translates to CASSLGGRDEKLFF.

The rearrangement links TRBV5-6 to TRBJ1-2; the match to TRBD1 covers 7 bases. Germline loops: CDR1 SGHDT, CDR2 YYEEEE. V was clipped by 3 bases and J by 7 bases; unmatched bases: 9. This CDR3 has 14 amino acids. The CDR3 sequence is CASSSVGGLLGYTF. The CDR3, as DNA: TGTGCCAGCAGCTCCGTAGGGGGCCTTCTTGGCTACACCTTC.

A few counts support this clone. The CDR3 DNA sequence: TGTGCCAGCAGCCCGATAGCGGGAGAATACACCGGGGAGCTGTTTTTT. It translates to CASSPIAGEYTGELFF. J is TRBJ2-2 and V is TRBV14, with TRBD2 matching 9 bases. V trimming: 4 bases; J trimming: 3 bases; junction bases outside the gene matches: 6. Germline-derived CDR1 and CDR2 are SGHDN and FVKESK. This CDR3 region has 16 residues.

The CDR3 bases are TGTGCCAGCAGTTACCTCCGGGTAGTTTATGGCTACACCTTC. It encodes CASSYLRVVYGYTF. V gene TRBV6-5 combines with J gene TRBJ1-2; D gene ambiguous. Trimming stripped 2 bases from V and 5 bases from J, with 12 bases between. This CDR3 contains 14 residues. The germline gives CDR1 MNHEY, CDR2 SVGAGI.

The V call is TRBV9, the J call TRBJ1-4, with 7 bases identical to TRBD1. The junction had 9 bases not matched to a gene; V was cut back by 4 bases and J by 0 bases. Germline loops: CDR1 SGDLS, CDR2 YYNGEE. There are 17 residues in the CDR3. The CDR3 loop reads CASSRSTGPSTNEKLFF. The CDR3 DNA reads TGTGCCAGCAGCCGTTCGACAGGGCCCTCAACTAATGAAAAACTGTTTTTT.

This sequence joins TRBV5-5 and TRBJ1-5; a weak D match, TRBD1 (6 bases). The CDR3 is 16 amino acids. V dropped 4 bases and J dropped 5 bases, with 19 bases sitting between them. Germline V gene data show CDR1 as SGHKS and CDR2 as YYEKEE (reference sequence). The CDR3 DNA reads as TGTGCCAGCAGCCAAGGACAGAACTTTCATTATCAGCCCCAGCATTTT. Protein sequence: CASSQGQNFHYQPQHF.

CDR3 bases: TGTGCCAGCAGTTTAACCGGGACAGGGGACCGGGGAGCCCAGCATTTT. Protein: CASSLTGTGDRGAQHF. The gene calls are TRBV28 and TRBJ1-5, with 10 positions matching TRBD1. The CDR3 is 16 residues long. Germline V gene data show CDR1 as MDHEN and CDR2 as SYDVKM. The ends lost 2 bases at V and 11 bases at J; junction bases unmatched: 12.

This rearrangement joins TRBV5-5 to TRBJ2-5; a weak D match, TRBD1 (6 bases). V shed 2 bases and J shed 4 bases, with 12 bases lying between them. The CDR3 covers 14 residues. The germline V gene has CDR1 SGHKS and CDR2 YYEKEE (reference sequence). CDR3 amino acids: CASSLGGVGETQYF. The DNA of the CDR3 is TGTGCCAGCAGCTTAGGGGGAGTGGGAGAGACCCAGTACTTC.

This rearrangement joins TRBV28 to TRBJ2-3, with D tentatively TRBD1 (7 bases). Germline-derived CDR1 and CDR2 are MDHEN and SYDVKM. The CDR3 is 15 residues long. Trimming took 7 bases from V and 1 from J, leaving 15 bases between them. CDR3 in DNA: TGTGCCAGCACCCAGGGGGGACTTGGCACAGATACGCAGTATTTT. It translates to CASTQGGLGTDTQYF.

The rearrangement uses TRBV4-2 and TRBJ2-7, with D possibly matching TRBD1 (5 bases). V was trimmed by 0 bases and J by 6 bases, leaving 9 bases between them. Germline CDR1 is LGHNA and CDR2 is YNFKEQ. The CDR3 runs to 13 residues. CDR3: CASSQEQGVEQYF. CDR3 nucleotide sequence: TGTGCCAGCAGCCAAGAACAAGGGGTCGAGCAGTACTTC.

This clone was seen a single time. Written as DNA, the CDR3 is TGCAGTGCCGATGGCAGTGAGCAGTTCTTC. Its translation is CSADGSEQFF. The J gene is TRBJ2-1, the V gene TRBV20-1; D unclear. The CDR3 has 10 residues. Trimming removed 6 bases from V and 9 bases from J, with 9 bases in between. From germline, CDR1 is DFQATT and CDR2 SNEGSKA (reference sequence).

The chain is built from TRBV7-2 and TRBJ2-7; 8 nucleotides line up with TRBD1. Germline assignment: CDR1 SGHTA and CDR2 FQGNSA. V dropped 3 bases and J dropped 0; count of bases not matched to a gene: 4. The CDR3 contains 15 residues. CDR3: CASSFTGGISYEQYF. The CDR3 nucleotides read TGTGCCAGCAGCTTTACAGGGGGGATCTCCTACGAGCAGTACTTC.

V and J are TRBV5-1 and TRBJ2-7; D uncertain. The CDR3 is 13 residues long. V lost 0 bases, J lost 4 bases, and 8 bases lay in between. Germline-derived CDR1 and CDR2 are SGHRS and YFSETQ. Here the CDR3 reads CASSLGSLYEQYF. The DNA of the CDR3 is TGCGCCAGCAGCTTGGGGTCCCTATACGAGCAGTACTTC.

This sequence joins TRBV4-1 and TRBJ2-7, with TRBD2 as a possible D gene (6 bases). V shed 1 base and J shed 5 bases, with 15 bases lying between them. The V gene's germline CDR1 is MGHRA and CDR2 YSYEKL. This CDR3 has 15 residues. CDR3 bases: TGCGCCAGCAGCCAAGTGGGGCGGGGAGTCCACGAGCAGTACTTC. The encoded protein is CASSQVGRGVHEQYF.

This clone was detected only a few times. The chain recombines TRBV5-1 with TRBJ1-1; D unclear. The CDR3 is made up of 14 amino acids. Germline CDR1 reads SGHRS; CDR2 reads YFSETQ. Between the trimmed V and J ends, which lost 2 bases and 4 bases, there was a span of 12 bases. The CDR3 DNA sequence: TGCGCCAGCAGCTTCTCTATGGGCGCCACTGAAGCTTTCTTT. Translating it yields CASSFSMGATEAFF.

The V and J genes are TRBV19 and TRBJ2-1, with TRBD2 matching over 10 bases. Losses at the gene ends were 7 bases for V and 8 bases for J; bases not matched to a gene: 8. Germline-derived CDR1 and CDR2 are LNHDA and SQIVND (reference sequence). CDR3 length: 14 residues. In DNA form, the CDR3 reads TGTGCCAGTACCAAGGGACTAGCGTTGGATGAGCAGTTCTTC. It encodes CASTKGLALDEQFF. The full variable domain, completed using reference TRBV19 and TRBJ2-1, is DGGITQSPKYLFRKEGQNVTLSCEQNLNHDAMYWYRQDPGQGLRLIYYSQIVNDFQKGDIAEGYSVSREKKESFPLTVTSAQKNPTAFYLCASTKGLALDEQFFGPGTRLTVL.

The chain employs TRBV15 and TRBJ2-3, with 12 positions matching TRBD2. The J segment lost 4 bases and the V segment lost 11 bases, leaving 13 bases of the junction unmatched. In germline, CDR1 is LNHNV, CDR2 YYDKDF (reference sequence). The CDR3 has 16 residues. The CDR3 sequence is CAASLELAGGPDTQYF. The CDR3 DNA is TGTGCCGCGTCTCTCGAGCTAGCGGGGGGGCCAGATACGCAGTATTTT.

V gene TRBV19 combines with J gene TRBJ1-2; 10 positions match TRBD1. Looked up from germline, CDR1 is LNHDA and CDR2 is SQIVND (reference sequence). The CDR3 runs to 13 residues. Trimming removed 7 bases from V and 7 bases from J; junction bases left unmatched: 6. The DNA for the CDR3 is TGTGCCAGTAAAGACAGGGGGCTCTTTGGCTACACCTTC. Residues: CASKDRGLFGYTF.